This T cell receptor (beta chain) was identified in a study of blood T cell repertoires in COVID-19. CDR1 MNHEY and CDR2 SMNVEV come from the germline V gene (reference sequence). The CDR3 has 16 residues. J lost 10 bases, V lost 6 bases, and 17 bases had no gene match. TCRdb's copy holds only in-frame clones and misses some; the assay was immunoSEQ multiplex PCR. The data show 40,000 to 50,000 clones, about 85% seen once. The clonotype was recovered from a human donor in a cohort sampled during active COVID-19. The sequencing sample was made of peripheral blood. This chain connects TRBV27 to TRBJ2-3; 9 bases fit TRBD2. The CDR3 DNA reads as TGTGCCAGCAGCCCTTCCGTGGTAGCGGGGGTAGGGGCGCAGTATTTT. Its translation is CASSPSVVAGVGAQYF.